One and the same sample provided the 5 T cell receptor beta chains below, sequenced in a study of cytomegalovirus exposure and HLA in healthy donors. Primers included in the PCR were 60 Vbeta and 13 Jbeta primers. Sequenced by immunoSEQ multiplex PCR; TCRdb stores in-frame clones only, minus some. Among about 180,000 clones listed, around three quarters were seen once. Specimen: PBMCs. Source of these receptors: a woman younger than 45 in good health and CMV-seronegative.

The chain recombines TRBV2 with TRBJ2-5, with D maybe TRBD1 (6 bases). There are 14 residues in the CDR3. Trimming cost V 6 bases and J 2 bases, with 13 bases left between them. Per germline, CDR1 SNHLY and CDR2 FYNNEI. The CDR3 coding sequence is TGTGCCAGCAGACATTCACAGGGACAAGAGACCCAGTACTTC. Its translation: CASRHSQGQETQYF.

The rearrangement uses TRBV7-3 and TRBJ1-1; possibly TRBD1 for D (5 bases). From germline, CDR1 is SGHTA and CDR2 FQGTGA. V was trimmed by 5 bases and J by 11 bases, leaving 12 bases between them. This CDR3 contains 11 residues. The CDR3 bases are TGTGCCAGCAGCCCCGGGGGGAAGGCTTTCTTT. Translation: CASSPGGKAFF.

The chain carries TRBV7-9 and TRBJ1-4; 10 bases fit TRBD1. J lost 7 bases, V lost 1 base, and 3 bases had no gene match. The V gene's germline CDR1 is SEHNR and CDR2 FQNEAQ (reference sequence). The CDR3 is 15 amino acids. The CDR3 reads CASSLGQGAGEKLFF. As DNA, the CDR3 is TGTGCCAGCAGCTTAGGACAGGGGGCAGGTGAAAAACTGTTTTTT.

V gene TRBV6-1 combines with J gene TRBJ2-1; the D gene is possibly TRBD2 (7 bases). CDR1 is MNHNS, CDR2 SASEGT, per germline. Trimming stripped 7 bases from V and 7 bases from J, with 20 bases between. This CDR3 comprises 15 residues. CDR3 loop: CASTKREGGINEQFF. CDR3 DNA sequence: TGTGCCAGCACCAAAAGGGAGGGGGGGATAAATGAGCAGTTCTTC.

The J gene is TRBJ1-4, the V gene TRBV29-1; D is ambiguous. The germline gives CDR1 SQVTM, CDR2 ANQGSEA. V lost 7 bases and J lost 1, with 7 bases in between. This CDR3 has 12 residues. CDR3 sequence reads: CSAGITNEKLFF. The CDR3 DNA is TGCAGCGCGGGTATAACTAATGAAAAACTGTTTTTT.